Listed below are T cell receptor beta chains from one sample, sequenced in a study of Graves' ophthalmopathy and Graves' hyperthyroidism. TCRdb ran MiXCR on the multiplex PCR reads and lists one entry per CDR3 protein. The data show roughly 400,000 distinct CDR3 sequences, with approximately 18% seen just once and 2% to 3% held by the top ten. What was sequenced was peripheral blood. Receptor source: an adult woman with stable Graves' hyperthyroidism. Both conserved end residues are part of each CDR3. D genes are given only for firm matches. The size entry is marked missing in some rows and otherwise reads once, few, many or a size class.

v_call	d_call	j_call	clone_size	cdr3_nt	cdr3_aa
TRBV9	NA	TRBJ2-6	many	TGTGCCAGCAGCGTATCGGGCCGCTCTGGGGCCAACGTCCTGACTTTC	CASSVSGRSGANVLTF
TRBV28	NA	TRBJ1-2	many	TGTGCCAGCAGTTTCGGCGGCGGGGGTCATGGCTACACCTTC	CASSFGGGGHGYTF
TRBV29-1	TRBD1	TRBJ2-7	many	TGCAGCGTTAGAACAGGGGCAGCCTACGAGCAGTACTTC	CSVRTGAAYEQYF
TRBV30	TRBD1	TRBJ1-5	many	TGTGCCTGGAGTCGGGGACAGCACAGCAATCAGCCCCAGCATTTT	CAWSRGQHSNQPQHF
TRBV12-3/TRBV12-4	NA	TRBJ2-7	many	TGTGCCAGCAGTCGGACGGGACTCAGCTACGAGCAGTACTTC	CASSRTGLSYEQYF
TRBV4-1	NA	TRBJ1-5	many	TGCGCCAGCAGCCAGGAGACAGGACTCAATCAGCCCCAGCATTTT	CASSQETGLNQPQHF
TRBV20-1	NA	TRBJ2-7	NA	TGCAGTGCTAGAGGGGGGAGGGGGAACTACGAGCAGTACTTC	CSARGGRGNYEQYF
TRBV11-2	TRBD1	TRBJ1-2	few	TGTGCCAGCAGCTTTTTTGAGACAGGGTCTTATGGCTACACCTTC	CASSFFETGSYGYTF
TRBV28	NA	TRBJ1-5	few	TGTGCCAGCATTCAGGGGACTCAGCCCCAGCATTTT	CASIQGTQPQHF
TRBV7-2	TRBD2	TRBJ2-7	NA	TGTGCCAGCAGCCGGAGCGGGAGCAACGAGCAGTACTTC	CASSRSGSNEQYF
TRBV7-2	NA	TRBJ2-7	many	TGTGCCAGCAGCTTAGGCAGGGGTGCATACGAGCAGTACTTC	CASSLGRGAYEQYF
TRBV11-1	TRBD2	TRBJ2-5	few	TGTGCCAGCAACTTAGCGGGAGAGGTCGAGACCCGGTACTTC	CASNLAGEVETRYF
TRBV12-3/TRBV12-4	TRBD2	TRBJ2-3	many	TGTGCCAGCAGTAAGGGACTAGCGGATACGCAGTATTTT	CASSKGLADTQYF
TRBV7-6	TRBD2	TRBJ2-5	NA	TGTGCCAGCAGCCCGAAACCGGGACTAGCGGGAGAGTGGCTTCGAGAGACCCAGTACTTC	CASSPKPGLAGEWLRETQYF
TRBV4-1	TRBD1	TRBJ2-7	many	TGCGCCAGCAGCCAAGATGACAGGGGGTCCGAGCAGTACTTC	CASSQDDRGSEQYF
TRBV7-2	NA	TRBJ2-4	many	TGTGCCAGCAGCGGGGCAGGGCCCGGTCACATTCAGTACTTC	CASSGAGPGHIQYF
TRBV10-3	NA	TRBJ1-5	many	TGTGCCATCAGCGACTCAGGGGTAGGTCAGCCCCAGCATTTT	CAISDSGVGQPQHF
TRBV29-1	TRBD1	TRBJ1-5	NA	TGCAGCGTGACAGGGTATGGCAATCAGCCCCAGCATTTT	CSVTGYGNQPQHF
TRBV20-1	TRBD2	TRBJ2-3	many	TGCAGTGCTAGACTAGCGGGTTCAGATACGCAGTATTTT	CSARLAGSDTQYF
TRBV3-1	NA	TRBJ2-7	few	TGTGCCAGCAGCCAACCTGACAGGAGTTACGAGCAGTACTTC	CASSQPDRSYEQYF
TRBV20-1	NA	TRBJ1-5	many	TGCAGCGCCCTTCAACCAGGCAGGGATCAGCCCCAGCATTTT	CSALQPGRDQPQHF
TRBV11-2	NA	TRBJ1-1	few	TGTGCCAGCAGCTTAGGGAAGTATGGGGGTCAGGACACTGAAGCTTTCTTT	CASSLGKYGGQDTEAFF
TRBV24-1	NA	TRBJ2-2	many	TGTGCCACCAGTGATTGGACTCAAAACACCGGGGAGCTGTTTTTT	CATSDWTQNTGELFF
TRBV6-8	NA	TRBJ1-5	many	TGTGCCAGCAGTTACTCGCTAGTAAATCAGCCCCAGCATTTT	CASSYSLVNQPQHF
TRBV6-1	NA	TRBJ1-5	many	TGTGCCAGCAGTGACCCCTCCCAGCCCCAGCATTTT	CASSDPSQPQHF
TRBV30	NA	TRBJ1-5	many	TGTGCCTGGAGTGGATCCTCTTATCAGCCCCAGCATTTT	CAWSGSSYQPQHF
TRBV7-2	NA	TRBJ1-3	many	TGTGCCAGCAGCTTAGATGGGGGAACCATATATTTT	CASSLDGGTIYF
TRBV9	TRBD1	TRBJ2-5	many	TGTGCCAGCAGCGTAGAGGGGACAGGACAAGAGACCCAGTACTTC	CASSVEGTGQETQYF
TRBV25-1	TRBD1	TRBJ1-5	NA	TGTGCCAGCAGCAGGGGGGGGGCGGATTCTCTTTATAGCAATCAGCCCCAGCATTTT	CASSRGGADSLYSNQPQHF
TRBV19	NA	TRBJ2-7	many	TGTGCCAGCGCGATCTCCGGGACCTACGAGCAGTACTTC	CASAISGTYEQYF
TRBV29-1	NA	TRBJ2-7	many	TGCAGCGTTGAAGTGGGGGGCTCCTGGGAGCAGTACTTC	CSVEVGGSWEQYF
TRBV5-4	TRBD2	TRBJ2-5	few	TGTGCCAGCAGCTCTGTGCTAGCGGGAACGGGGGAGACCCAGTACTTC	CASSSVLAGTGETQYF
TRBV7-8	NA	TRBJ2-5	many	TGTGCCAGCAGCTTAGCATTGACAGCACACCCTCAAGAGACCCAGTACTTC	CASSLALTAHPQETQYF
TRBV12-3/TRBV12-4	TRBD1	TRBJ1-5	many	TGTGCCAGCAGCCCAAGACAGGGCTCGGGTCAGCCCCAGCATTTT	CASSPRQGSGQPQHF
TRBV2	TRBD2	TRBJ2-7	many	TGTGCCAGCAGAAGGACTAGCGTTTACGAGCAGTACTTC	CASRRTSVYEQYF
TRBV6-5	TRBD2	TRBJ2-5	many	TGTGCCAGCAGTTACAGTCTAGCGGGAGGGGAGGGAGAGAGGACCCAGTACTTC	CASSYSLAGGEGERTQYF
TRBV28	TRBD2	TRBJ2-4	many	TGTGCCAGCAGTTTACTTGGACTAGCGGGGGGTTTAGCCAAAAACATTCAGTACTTC	CASSLLGLAGGLAKNIQYF
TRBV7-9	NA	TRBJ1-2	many	TGTGCCAGCATCCAAGGGGGTCGGGATGGCTACACCTTC	CASIQGGRDGYTF
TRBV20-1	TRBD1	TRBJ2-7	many	TGCAGTGCTAACGATAGTGGACAGGGTGGAGAGCAGTACTTC	CSANDSGQGGEQYF
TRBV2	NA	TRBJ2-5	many	TGTGCCAGCAATACTATCCGCCAAGGGACCCAGTACTTC	CASNTIRQGTQYF
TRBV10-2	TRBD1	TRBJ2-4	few	TGCGCCAGCAACGGAGAGGGGGCGACCAAAAACATTCAGTACTTC	CASNGEGATKNIQYF
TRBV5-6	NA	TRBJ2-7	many	TGTGCCAGCAGCTTGGCCGGGGCGGTCGGTTACGAGCAGTACTTC	CASSLAGAVGYEQYF
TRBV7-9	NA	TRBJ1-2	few	TGTGCCAGCAGCTTACGGGGCCTTCCTAACTATGGCTACACCTTC	CASSLRGLPNYGYTF
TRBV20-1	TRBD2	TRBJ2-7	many	TGCAGTGCTAGAGACGGGAGGTCCTCCTACGAGCAGTACTTC	CSARDGRSSYEQYF
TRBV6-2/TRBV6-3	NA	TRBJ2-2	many	TGTGCCAGCAGTCCCCCGCAGGGTGGCTACCCCGGGGAGCTGTTTTTT	CASSPPQGGYPGELFF
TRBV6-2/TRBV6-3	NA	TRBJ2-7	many	TGTGCCAGCAGACCCAGCGGGTCCTCCTACGAGCAGTACTTC	CASRPSGSSYEQYF
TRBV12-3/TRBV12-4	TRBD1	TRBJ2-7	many	TGTGCCAGCACCAGAGGGACAGGGGGCAGGTACGAGCAGTACTTC	CASTRGTGGRYEQYF
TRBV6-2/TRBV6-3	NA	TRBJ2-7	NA	TGTGCCAGCAGTTTCCTGACTATCGGGAGTGGCGATCAGTACTTC	CASSFLTIGSGDQYF
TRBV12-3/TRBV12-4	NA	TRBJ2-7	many	TGTGCCAGCACCCCCCACCTGGAGGGTATGAACGAGCAGTACTTC	CASTPHLEGMNEQYF
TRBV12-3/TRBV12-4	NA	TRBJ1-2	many	TGTTTCACCCGAGGCTACACCTTC	CFTRGYTF
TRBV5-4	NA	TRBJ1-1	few	TGTGCCAGCAGCTTATTGGGAAAACAGGGAAGAGACACTGAAGCTTTCTTT	CASSLLGKQGRDTEAFF
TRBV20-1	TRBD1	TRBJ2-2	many	TGCAGTGCTAGACCGGGACAGGGGGGCCCACCACCCGCCGGGGAGCTGTTTTTT	CSARPGQGGPPPAGELFF
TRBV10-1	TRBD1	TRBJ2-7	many	TGCGCCAGCAGAGGGACAGGGGCCTACGAGCAGTACTTC	CASRGTGAYEQYF
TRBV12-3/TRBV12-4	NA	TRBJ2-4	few	TGTGCCAGCAGTTCCCTGGGCGCGGGCAAAAACATTAAGTACTTC	CASSSLGAGKNIKYF
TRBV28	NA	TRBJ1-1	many	TGTGCCAGCAGATTACAGGGTGAAGCTTTCTTT	CASRLQGEAFF
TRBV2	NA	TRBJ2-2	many	TGTGCCAGCAGTCCGTACGGGACCTTGAACACCGGGGAGCTGTTTTTT	CASSPYGTLNTGELFF
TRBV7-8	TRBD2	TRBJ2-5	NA	TGTGCCAGCAGCTTAGGCGGCAGGCGGGAGCGAGAGACCCAGTACTTC	CASSLGGRRERETQYF
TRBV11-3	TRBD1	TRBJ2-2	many	TGTGCCAGCAGCTCCGGGACAGGGGACGCCGGGGAGCTGTTTTTT	CASSSGTGDAGELFF
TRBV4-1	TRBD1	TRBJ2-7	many	TGCGCCAGCAGCCGAACGGGTTCTCAAACAGGGGACTACGAGCAGTACTTC	CASSRTGSQTGDYEQYF
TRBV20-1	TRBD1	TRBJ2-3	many	TGCAGTGCTAGACAGGACAGGGGAAGGGGCACAGATACGCAGTATTTT	CSARQDRGRGTDTQYF